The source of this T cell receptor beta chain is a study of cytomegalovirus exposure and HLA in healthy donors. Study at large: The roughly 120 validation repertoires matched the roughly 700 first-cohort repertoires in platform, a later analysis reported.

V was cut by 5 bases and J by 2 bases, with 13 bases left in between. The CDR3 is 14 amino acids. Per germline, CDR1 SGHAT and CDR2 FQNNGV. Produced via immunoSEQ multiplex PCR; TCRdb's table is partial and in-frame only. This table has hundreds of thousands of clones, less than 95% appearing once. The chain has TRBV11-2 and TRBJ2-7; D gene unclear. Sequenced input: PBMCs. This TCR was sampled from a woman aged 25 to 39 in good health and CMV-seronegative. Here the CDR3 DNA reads TGTGCCAGCAGCCCCGGCCCAGGCACCTACGAGCAGTACTTC. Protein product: CASSPGPGTYEQYF.